The next 20 T cell receptor beta chains were all read from a single sample in a study of CD8 T cells in Susac syndrome. About 0.5 to 1 ug RNA was reverse transcribed with random hexamers. In TCRdb, the immunoSEQ multiplex PCR reads were re-called with MiXCR into one record per CDR3 protein. The sample has roughly 140,000 distinct CDR3 sequences; 85% to 95% are singletons. The sequencing input was CD8+ T cells from PBMCs. The source of these receptors is a human donor with multiple sclerosis.

The chain uses TRBV24-1 and TRBJ2-2; D is unresolved. This CDR3 is 16 amino acids long. V was trimmed by 0 bases and J by 1 base, leaving 8 bases between them. CDR1 and CDR2 from the germline V gene are KGHDR and SFDVKD. Here the CDR3 reads CATSDLQGWNTGELFF. DNA for the CDR3: TGTGCCACCAGTGATTTGCAAGGGTGGAACACCGGGGAGCTGTTTTTT.

This chain joins TRBV19 and TRBJ1-1; D is ambiguous. Trimming cost V 5 bases and J 1 base, with 17 bases left between them. The CDR3 is 16 amino acids. Germline V gene lookup returns CDR1 LNHDA and CDR2 SQIVND (reference sequence). DNA for the CDR3: TGTGCCAGTAGTCGGGGAGCCGTGGCACCGAACACTGAAGCTTTCTTT. Translation: CASSRGAVAPNTEAFF.

The V gene is TRBV20-1, the J gene TRBJ2-7, with D possibly being TRBD1 (6 bases). The CDR3 runs to 15 residues. The V gene lost 0 bases and the J gene lost 2 bases, with 14 bases spanning the gap. Germline V lookup: CDR1 DFQATT, CDR2 SNEGSKA (reference sequence). The CDR3 region is CSARDPQGLTYEQYF. CDR3 sequence (DNA): TGCAGTGCTAGAGACCCACAGGGCCTGACCTACGAGCAGTACTTC.

This chain connects TRBV14 to TRBJ1-2; no clear D. Looked up from germline, CDR1 is SGHDN and CDR2 is FVKESK. The CDR3 runs 15 residues. V was pared by 0 bases and J by 8 bases, with 16 bases between. CDR3 nucleotide sequence: TGTGCCAGCAGCCAAGATCGTTACGGAGCGCAAGGCTACACCTTC. This codes for CASSQDRYGAQGYTF.

J is TRBJ2-1 and V is TRBV12-3 or TRBV12-4, with 10 bases identical to TRBD2. This CDR3 contains 16 residues. The junction had 12 bases not matched to a gene; V was cut back by 5 bases and J by 8 bases. The CDR3 sequence is CASSRTGTSAGDEQFF. DNA of the CDR3: TGTGCCAGCAGTCGAACCGGGACTAGCGCGGGGGATGAGCAGTTCTTC.

The V call is TRBV30, the J call TRBJ1-2; no definite D call. Germline values: CDR1 GTSNPN, CDR2 SVGIG (reference sequence). The V and J ends lost 3 bases and 6 bases respectively, with 17 bases between them. The CDR3 runs 14 residues. CDR3 nucleotide sequence: TGTGCCTGGAGCCACCCGGACGGACTAGATGGCTACACCTTC. Translation gives CAWSHPDGLDGYTF. Combining the CDR3 with reference TRBV30 and TRBJ1-2 gives the whole variable domain SQTIHQWPATLVQPVGSPLSLECTVEGTSNPNLYWYRQAAGRGLQLLFYSVGIGQISSEVPQNLSASRPQDRQFILSSKKLLLSDSGFYLCAWSHPDGLDGYTFGSGTRLTVV.

The rearrangement links TRBV5-1 to TRBJ1-1, with a possible D match to TRBD1 (5 bases). The CDR3 covers 13 residues. Germline V gene data show CDR1 as SGHRS and CDR2 as YFSETQ. V lost 6 bases and J lost 3, with 12 bases in between. The CDR3 sequence is CASKAAGDTEAFF. CDR3 nucleotide sequence: TGCGCCAGCAAGGCAGCGGGGGACACTGAAGCTTTCTTT.

This clonotype has just one count. V is TRBV7-6 and J is TRBJ2-5; TRBD2 matches at 13 bases. Germline values: CDR1 SGHVS, CDR2 FNYEAQ. Trimming cost V 6 bases and J 5 bases; bases outside gene matches: 3. This CDR3 region has 14 residues. The CDR3 sequence is CASSRTSGGETQYF. Here the CDR3 DNA reads TGTGCCAGCAGTCGGACTAGCGGGGGCGAGACCCAGTACTTC.

The chain uses TRBV21-1 and TRBJ2-3; no DNA check was done on the table's D call, TRBD2. TRBV21-1 is marked as a pseudogene. There are 13 residues in the CDR3. CDR3 DNA: TGTGCCAGCGAGAAGGGAGGGACAGATACGCAGTATTTT. Residues: CASEKGGTDTQYF.

This chain joins TRBV30 and TRBJ1-1, with TRBD1 as a possible D gene (5 bases). This CDR3 has 11 residues. CDR1 and CDR2 from the germline V gene are GTSNPN and SVGIG (reference sequence). Trimming pared 5 bases from V and 3 bases from J, leaving 7 bases between. Here the CDR3 DNA reads TGTGCCTGGGGCAGGGACACTGAAGCTTTCTTT. Translated, it gives CAWGRDTEAFF.

J is TRBJ1-5 and V is TRBV27, with TRBD1 matching over 9 bases. V lost 7 bases and J lost 0; bases outside the gene matches: 16. CDR1 and CDR2 from the germline V gene are MNHEY and SMNVEV (reference sequence). CDR3 size: 19 residues. CDR3 loop: CASTSGGQGKGNSNQPQHF. In DNA, the CDR3 is TGTGCCAGCACCTCCGGGGGACAGGGAAAGGGCAATAGCAATCAGCCCCAGCATTTT.

The chain carries TRBV28 and TRBJ1-1, with D possibly being TRBD1 (5 bases). Germline CDR1 is MDHEN and CDR2 is SYDVKM. The germline V and J ends were trimmed by 6 bases and 1 base, with 9 bases remaining between them. This CDR3 is 13 amino acids long. CDR3 nucleotide sequence: TGTGCCAGCAGGTCCACAGGGAACACTGAAGCTTTCTTT. Residues: CASRSTGNTEAFF.

The chain employs TRBV7-3 and TRBJ2-7; maybe TRBD1 (5 bases). The CDR3 extends over 13 amino acids. Germline loops: CDR1 SGHTA, CDR2 FQGTGA. Deletions cut 5 bases from V and 5 bases from J, with 13 bases between. CDR3 in DNA: TGTGCCAGCAGCCCCCTGGGGCCGAACGAGCAGTACTTC. It translates to CASSPLGPNEQYF.

The rearrangement joins TRBV5-1 to TRBJ2-5, with 11 bases identical to TRBD2. With V trimmed by 4 bases and J by 0 bases, 2 bases remained unmatched. Germline V gene sequence: CDR1 SGHRS, CDR2 YFSETQ. CDR3 length equals 15 residues. CDR3: CASSVSGGDQETQYF. CDR3 nucleotides: TGCGCCAGCAGCGTTAGCGGGGGGGACCAAGAGACCCAGTACTTC.

The chain is built from TRBV9 and TRBJ2-7; 10 bases match TRBD1. This CDR3 is 15 amino acids long. Germline loops: CDR1 SGDLS, CDR2 YYNGEE. The ends lost 0 bases at V and 2 bases at J; junction bases unmatched: 2. CDR3 loop: CASSVGDRGPYEQYF. The CDR3 DNA follows: TGTGCCAGCAGCGTAGGGGACAGGGGTCCCTACGAGCAGTACTTC.

This chain joins TRBV18 and TRBJ2-3; D call uncertain. Germline V gene data show CDR1 as KGHSH and CDR2 as LQKENI. This CDR3 region has 15 residues. The V end lost 2 bases, the J end lost 0 bases, and 9 bases lay between the germline ends. DNA of the CDR3: TGTGCCAGCTCACCAAAGGCCTACAGCACAGATACGCAGTATTTT. Protein: CASSPKAYSTDTQYF.

The chain recombines TRBV27 with TRBJ2-7; weak D call: TRBD1 (6 bases). This CDR3 has 14 residues. Looked up from germline, CDR1 is MNHEY and CDR2 is SMNVEV (reference sequence). The V and J ends lost 4 bases and 6 bases respectively, with 16 bases between them. The CDR3 spells CASSSLDSPSEQYF. In nucleotides, the CDR3 is TGTGCCAGCAGTTCCCTGGACAGCCCCTCCGAGCAGTACTTC.

The V and J genes are TRBV3-1 and TRBJ2-7; D remains ambiguous. Germline V gene lookup returns CDR1 LGHDT and CDR2 YNNKEL (reference sequence). Trimming stripped 4 bases from V and 0 bases from J, with 10 bases between. The CDR3 totals 14 residues. The DNA of the CDR3 is TGTGCCAGCAGCCCCAACCCCGCCTCCTACGAGCAGTACTTC. Protein: CASSPNPASYEQYF.

The V and J genes are TRBV20-1 and TRBJ1-1; D unclear. In germline, CDR1 is DFQATT, CDR2 SNEGSKA (reference sequence). The CDR3 extends over 16 amino acids. V dropped 3 bases and J dropped 0 bases, with 17 bases sitting between them. CDR3 in amino acids: CSASPVRVAMNTEAFF. The CDR3 DNA reads as TGCAGTGCTAGTCCTGTTCGAGTAGCCATGAACACTGAAGCTTTCTTT.

The genes are TRBV20-1 and TRBJ1-1; 7 nucleotides agree with TRBD1. This CDR3 is 16 amino acids long. In germline, CDR1 is DFQATT, CDR2 SNEGSKA (reference sequence). V shed 3 bases and J 4 bases; nucleotides not matched to a gene: 14. In DNA, the CDR3 is TGCAGTGCTAGTTCGGCTACAGGGGCGCGAGGCACTGAAGCTTTCTTT. As protein: CSASSATGARGTEAFF.